Here is one TCR beta chain with its context. Its antigen is undetermined. A much larger clone is a single base away; this may be a read error. This entry is derived from a study of human T cells and chemical hapten exposure. Overall study: DPC at 2% was the sensitizing agent, placed on roughly 2 cm by roughly 2 cm of upper inner arm skin. There were per-sample TCR yield variations, arising mainly from small pooled library volume differences.

CDR3 length: 14 residues. In germline, CDR1 is ENHRY, CDR2 SYGVKD. V shed 10 bases, J shed 5 bases, and the junction held 10 bases outside the gene matches. TCRdb ran MiXCR on the RACE reads and lists one entry per CDR3 protein. Of some 82,000 distinct CDR3 sequences in the sample, less than 8.5% are singletons; the top ten hold 1.3%. Time point in this sample: patch test 2, 6 weeks after DPC sensitization. The treatment is: therapeutic diphenylcyclopropenone sensitization with weekly scalp DPC. Study-wide points: The study found that DPC sensitization did not change TCRs above 1 in 1000 frequency.

The sample here was whole blood, taken in connection with sensitization to the hapten diphenylcyclopropenone (DPC). The rearrangement joins TRBV10-3 to TRBJ1-4; 7 bases line up with TRBD1. The sequence was obtained from a woman aged 25 to 39 with alopecia areata. Some clones in this sample may be carry-over from other donors' samples. CDR3 nucleotides: TGTGCCACCACAAGGGACAGCCTAAATGAAAAACTGTTTTTT. Its translation is CATTRDSLNEKLFF.